The 3 T cell receptor beta chains listed next were all sequenced from one sample in a study of T-cell reconstitution after alpha-beta-depleted transplantation in children. Unique molecular identifiers were incorporated into the prepared TCRbeta library. TCRdb re-called the PCR reads with MiXCR, one entry per CDR3 protein. The profile shows 750,000 to 950,000 distinct CDR3 sequences, 16% of them singletons. The material sequenced was PBMCs, mostly from graft donor cells, taken 360 days after TCRalphabeta/CD19-depleted stem cell transplant. All receptors derive from a male patient between 10 and 17 years old who had a stem cell transplant for acute lymphoblastic leukemia, so the T cells may come from the graft donor.

The rearrangement uses TRBV18 and TRBJ2-3; maybe TRBD1 (6 bases). CDR3 length: 15 amino acids. The germline gives CDR1 KGHSH, CDR2 LQKENI. V was trimmed by 3 bases and J by 4 bases, leaving 14 bases between them. In DNA form, the CDR3 reads TGTGCCAGCTCACCGTTCAGGGGTCAGGCAGATACGCAGTATTTT. Translation gives CASSPFRGQADTQYF.

The chain links TRBV15 to TRBJ2-1; a possible D gene is TRBD2 (5 bases). The ends were cut back, 2 bases at V and 0 bases at J, with 8 bases in the middle. The CDR3 totals 15 residues. The V gene's germline CDR1 is LNHNV and CDR2 YYDKDF (reference sequence). The CDR3 is CATSRIGVSYNEQFF. CDR3 sequence (DNA): TGTGCCACCAGCAGAATCGGGGTCTCCTACAATGAGCAGTTCTTC.

This rearrangement joins TRBV28 to TRBJ1-6; a possible D gene is TRBD1 (6 bases). The V gene's germline CDR1 is MDHEN and CDR2 SYDVKM. Deletions cut 3 bases from V and 9 bases from J, with 15 bases between. This CDR3 contains 15 residues. CDR3 loop: CASSLPSGQPSPLHF. The CDR3 DNA sequence: TGTGCCAGCAGTTTGCCATCGGGACAACCTTCACCCCTCCACTTT.